Following are 28 T cell receptor beta chains from one sample sequenced in a study of a mutant IDH1 vaccine in newly diagnosed glioma. Their specific antigens are unknown. Using immunoSEQ multiplex PCR, the repertoire was profiled, and TCRdb retains in-frame clones only, with some absent. The sample gives fewer than 35,000 clones, just under 80% of which show up once; around 26% is in the top ten. Time point meaning: week 11, during vaccination. It was 300 ug of mutant IDH1 20-mer peptide that made up each vaccine dose, given with topical imiquimod. The material was PBMCs, obtained from a glioma patient whose treatment included an IDH1 peptide vaccine. The source is a man aged 30 to 45 with glioma.

The V gene is TRBV6-4, the J gene TRBJ2-6; tentatively, D is TRBD1 or TRBD2 (5 bases each). Trimming took off 8 bases at V and 2 bases at J, with 22 bases between the two ends. This CDR3 comprises 18 residues. The V gene's germline CDR1 is MRHNA and CDR2 SNTAGT. The CDR3 loop is CASASRGDPGTGANVLTF. CDR3 sequence (DNA): TGTGCCAGCGCCTCCCGAGGGGACCCAGGGACTGGGGCCAACGTCCTGACTTTC.

A remark on this clone: A junction boundary mismatches the germline segment, possibly from a read error. The CDR3 DNA sequence: TGTGCCAGCAGCCGGTGGACAGGGGGCAACCAGCCCCAGCATTTT. Amino acids: CASSRWTGGNQPQHF. The rearrangement uses TRBV5-5 and TRBJ1-5; TRBD1 matches 11 bases. The CDR3 runs 15 residues. Germline V gene data show CDR1 as SGHKS and CDR2 as YYEKEE (reference sequence). Full variable domain (remainder filled in from reference TRBV5-5 and TRBJ1-5): DAGVTQSPTHLIKTRGQQVTLRCSPISGHKSVSWYQQVLGQGPQFIFQYYEKEERGRGNFPDRFSARQFPNYSSELNVNALLLGDSALYLCASSRWTGGNQPQHFGDGTRLSIL.

This clone was observed a few times. J is TRBJ1-1 and V is TRBV4-3; D not certain. Germline loops: CDR1 LGHNA, CDR2 YSLEER. V gave up 1 base and J gave up 1 base, with 7 bases separating them. The CDR3 length is 14 residues. CDR3 residues: CASSQGVRNTEAFF. CDR3 coding DNA: TGCGCCAGCAGCCAAGGGGTTAGGAACACTGAAGCTTTCTTT.

The V gene is TRBV2, the J gene TRBJ2-3; 7 bases match TRBD1. Germline lookup yields CDR1 SNHLY and CDR2 FYNNEI. Trimming took 6 bases from V and 0 from J; bases not matched to a gene: 6. The CDR3 contains 15 residues. In DNA form, the CDR3 reads TGTGCCAGCAGCCCCGGGACAGCTAGCACAGATACGCAGTATTTT. Amino acid sequence: CASSPGTASTDTQYF.

This rearrangement joins TRBV28 to TRBJ2-3, with 10 positions matching TRBD1. The CDR3 is made up of 17 amino acids. J lost 1 base, V lost 6 bases, and 10 bases had no gene match. Germline CDR1 and CDR2: MDHEN and SYDVKM. The CDR3 DNA reads as TGTGCCAGCAGACGGACAGGGGGTGAAGGAGGCACAGATACGCAGTATTTT. Translation gives CASRRTGGEGGTDTQYF.

V is TRBV27 and J is TRBJ1-1; D not resolved. V lost 5 bases and J 0 bases, leaving 10 bases between the germline ends. Germline CDR1 and CDR2: MNHEY and SMNVEV (reference sequence). CDR3 length equals 14 residues. The CDR3 is CASSVTDMNTEAFF. The CDR3 bases are TGTGCCAGCAGTGTAACAGACATGAACACTGAAGCTTTCTTT.

The chain combines TRBV5-1 with TRBJ2-7; no definite D call. There are 17 residues in the CDR3. CDR1 and CDR2 (germline): SGHRS, YFSETQ. V was cut by 0 bases and J by 2 bases, with 18 bases left in between. The CDR3 loop is CASSLDGVASLTYEQYF. CDR3 in DNA: TGCGCCAGCAGCTTGGACGGTGTGGCCAGCCTGACCTACGAGCAGTACTTC. The complete variable domain, with remaining parts taken from reference TRBV5-1 and TRBJ2-7, reads KAGVTQTPRYLIKTRGQQVTLSCSPISGHRSVSWYQQTPGQGLQFLFEYFSETQRNKGNFPGRFSGRQFSNSRSEMNVSTLELGDSALYLCASSLDGVASLTYEQYFGPGTRLTVT.

This chain links TRBV19 with TRBJ2-7, with 9 bases identical to TRBD1. V shed 3 bases, J shed 0 bases, and the junction held 6 bases outside the gene matches. Germline V CDR1 and CDR2: LNHDA, SQIVND (reference sequence). This CDR3 region has 16 residues. The CDR3 loop reads CASSMGDRVYSYEQYF. The CDR3 DNA reads TGTGCCAGTAGTATGGGGGACAGGGTATACTCCTACGAGCAGTACTTC.

The chain employs TRBV7-5 and TRBJ1-1. TRBV7-5 corresponds to a pseudogene. The CDR3 length is 15 residues. CDR3 nucleotide sequence: TGTGTCAGAAGCTCCCTAAGGAGGGGCGGGACTGAAGCTTTCTTT. It yields the protein CVRSSLRRGGTEAFF.

The chain couples TRBV6-6 to TRBJ2-3; D assignment may be TRBD1 or TRBD2 (5 bases each). Germline assignment: CDR1 MNHNY and CDR2 SVGAGI (reference sequence). The CDR3 contains 14 residues. Between the trimmed V and J ends, which lost 8 bases and 3 bases, there was a span of 15 bases. Written as DNA, the CDR3 is TGTGCCAGCGGCACCGGGGCCGGAACAGATACGCAGTATTTT. It codes for CASGTGAGTDTQYF.

This clone was recorded a few times. J is TRBJ2-7 and V is TRBV5-1; TRBD1 is a possible D gene (5 bases). Between the trimmed V and J ends, which lost 5 bases and 6 bases, there was a span of 18 bases. The CDR3 length is 14 residues. Germline V gene lookup returns CDR1 SGHRS and CDR2 YFSETQ. This CDR3 is CASRAPLGLGEQYF. The CDR3 DNA sequence: TGCGCCAGCAGAGCTCCTTTGGGGCTAGGCGAGCAGTACTTC.

The chain uses TRBV9 and TRBJ1-2, with 8 bases aligning to TRBD1. V shed 3 bases, J shed 7 bases, and the junction held 17 bases outside the gene matches. CDR3 length equals 17 residues. Germline V lookup: CDR1 SGDLS, CDR2 YYNGEE. CDR3 sequence (DNA): TGTGCCAGCAGCGCCGGGGGGCGGGACAGGTGGGGCGGTGGCTACACCTTC. It codes for CASSAGGRDRWGGGYTF.

This clone is classed as medium-sized. The chain carries TRBV9 and TRBJ2-1, with 11 nucleotides matching TRBD2. CDR1 SGDLS and CDR2 YYNGEE come from the germline V gene. After removal of 0 bases from V and 0 bases from J, the junction contained 8 bases not matched to a gene. The CDR3 loop spans 19 amino acids. As DNA, the CDR3 is TGTGCCAGCAGCGTAGGAGGACTAGCGGGTCCGAGCTCCTACAATGAGCAGTTCTTC. Translating gives CASSVGGLAGPSSYNEQFF. Looking up the rest from reference TRBV9 and TRBJ2-1 gives the full variable domain: DSGVTQTPKHLITATGQRVTLRCSPRSGDLSVYWYQQSLDQGLQFLIQYYNGEERAKGNILERFSAQQFPDLHSELNLSSLELGDSALYFCASSVGGLAGPSSYNEQFFGPGTRLTVL.

The J gene is TRBJ1-2, the V gene TRBV5-1; the D gene is possibly TRBD1 (5 bases). Trimming removed 0 bases at V and 0 bases at J, with 6 bases between. CDR1 is SGHRS, CDR2 YFSETQ, per germline. This CDR3 is built from 14 residues. The CDR3 region is CASSLGQPNYGYTF. CDR3 DNA: TGCGCCAGCAGCTTGGGACAGCCTAACTATGGCTACACCTTC. The full variable domain, with the rest looked up from reference TRBV5-1 and TRBJ1-2, is KAGVTQTPRYLIKTRGQQVTLSCSPISGHRSVSWYQQTPGQGLQFLFEYFSETQRNKGNFPGRFSGRQFSNSRSEMNVSTLELGDSALYLCASSLGQPNYGYTFGSGTRLTVV.

The chain is built from TRBV9 and TRBJ1-5, with TRBD1 matching over 9 bases. CDR1 is SGDLS, CDR2 YYNGEE, per germline. Unmatched junction bases numbered 10, after V lost 5 bases and J lost 1 base. The CDR3 covers 17 residues. The CDR3 protein is CASRDKQGAISNQPQHF. In DNA, the CDR3 is TGTGCCAGCAGGGATAAACAGGGGGCAATAAGCAATCAGCCCCAGCATTTT.

The rearrangement links TRBV7-8 to TRBJ2-7; D is perhaps TRBD1 (6 bases). Germline V gene lookup returns CDR1 SGHVS and CDR2 FQNEAQ. The CDR3 length is 16 residues. The V end was cut by 4 bases, the J end by 3 bases, with 19 bases between. The CDR3 coding sequence is TGTGCCAGCAGCTCCGAGGTCGCACAGGGCTTCTACGAGCAGTACTTC. This encodes CASSSEVAQGFYEQYF.

The chain carries TRBV19 and TRBJ2-1, with 9 bases fitting TRBD2. J lost 7 bases, V lost 3 bases, and 13 bases had no gene match. The CDR3 covers 17 residues. CDR1 and CDR2 from the germline V gene are LNHDA and SQIVND (reference sequence). The CDR3 DNA follows: TGTGCCAGTAGTATTAGCGAGGAGGCGGGAGGGCCGAATGAGCAGTTCTTC. It codes for CASSISEEAGGPNEQFF.

The chain joins TRBV6-5 to TRBJ1-1; D not certain. The V gene lost 5 bases and the J gene lost 2 bases, with 12 bases spanning the gap. Germline V gives CDR1 MNHEY, CDR2 SVGAGI. This CDR3 region has 14 residues. The CDR3 spells CASSDFDINTEAFF. In nucleotides, the CDR3 is TGTGCCAGCAGTGACTTTGACATAAACACTGAAGCTTTCTTT.

The chain is built from TRBV6-6 and TRBJ2-7; D not certain. V shed 7 bases and J shed 4 bases, with 14 bases lying between them. The CDR3 runs to 13 residues. Germline V gene sequence: CDR1 MNHNY, CDR2 SVGAGI (reference sequence). The CDR3 loop reads CASTPYLDYEQYF. Written as DNA, the CDR3 is TGTGCCAGCACCCCATACCTAGATTACGAGCAGTACTTC.

The rearrangement joins TRBV6-1 to TRBJ2-1; the D is unclear. The CDR3 spans 16 residues. V was trimmed by 2 bases and J by 4 bases, leaving 15 bases between them. Germline V gene lookup returns CDR1 MNHNS and CDR2 SASEGT. CDR3 nucleotide sequence: TGTGCCAGCAGTGAATACCGGCGGTACCCTTACAATGAGCAGTTCTTC. It codes for CASSEYRRYPYNEQFF.

The chain combines TRBV4-2 with TRBJ1-1; 8 nucleotides line up with TRBD1. CDR1 is LGHNA and CDR2 is YNFKEQ in the germline V gene. This CDR3 contains 15 residues. The V segment lost 4 bases and the J segment 3 bases; nucleotides outside the gene matches: 7. The DNA for the CDR3 is TGTGCCAGCAGCCCTTACAGGGGGAGTGACACTGAAGCTTTCTTT. This encodes CASSPYRGSDTEAFF.

CDR3 in amino acids: CASSKRGKGDLFGYGYTF. In nucleotides, the CDR3 is TGTGCCAGCAGCAAACGGGGTAAGGGGGATTTGTTTGGGTATGGCTACACCTTC. The genes are TRBV27 and TRBJ1-2, with D tentatively TRBD1 (6 bases). CDR1 is MNHEY, CDR2 SMNVEV, per germline (reference sequence). This CDR3 is built from 18 residues. V shed 6 bases and J shed 5 bases, with 28 bases lying between them.

V and J are TRBV19 and TRBJ1-1; no reliable D call. CDR3 length: 12 amino acids. The V gene lost 5 bases and the J gene lost 4 bases, with 8 bases spanning the gap. Looked up from germline, CDR1 is LNHDA and CDR2 is SQIVND (reference sequence). This CDR3 is CASSQLGTEAFF. In nucleotides, the CDR3 is TGTGCCAGTAGTCAACTGGGCACTGAAGCTTTCTTT. Filled out from reference TRBV19 and TRBJ1-1, the complete variable domain reads DGGITQSPKYLFRKEGQNVTLSCEQNLNHDAMYWYRQDPGQGLRLIYYSQIVNDFQKGDIAEGYSVSREKKESFPLTVTSAQKNPTAFYLCASSQLGTEAFFGQGTRLTVV.

This chain connects TRBV6-6 to TRBJ1-1; no clear D. Germline loops: CDR1 MNHNY, CDR2 SVGAGI (reference sequence). CDR3 length: 13 amino acids. V dropped 5 bases and J dropped 4 bases, with 11 bases sitting between them. CDR3 amino acids: CASSPTPRTEAFF. The CDR3 nucleotides read TGTGCCAGCAGTCCAACACCCCGCACTGAAGCTTTCTTT.

J is TRBJ2-1 and V is TRBV9; TRBD2 agrees at 16 bases. The J segment lost 12 bases and the V segment lost 3 bases, leaving 21 bases of the junction unmatched. Germline-derived CDR1 and CDR2 are SGDLS and YYNGEE. This CDR3 is built from 20 residues. CDR3 DNA sequence: TGTGCCAGCAGCGCCACCACTTCGGGACTAGCGGGAGGGCGGCCCCCTGGGCAGTTCTTC. This translates into CASSATTSGLAGGRPPGQFF.

With regard to this clone: The identical CDR3 is also encoded by other nucleotide sequences in the sample. The V gene is TRBV7-9, the J gene TRBJ2-1, with TRBD2 matching over 8 bases. CDR1 and CDR2 (germline): SEHNR, FQNEAQ (reference sequence). This CDR3 is 16 amino acids long. The trim removed 1 base at V and 7 bases at J, leaving 9 bases unmatched. Written as DNA, the CDR3 is TGTGCCAGCAGCTTAGGTTTGGCGGGAGGTCGGAATGAGCAGTTCTTC. As protein: CASSLGLAGGRNEQFF. Using reference TRBV7-9 and TRBJ2-1 for the parts outside the CDR3, the full variable domain is DTGVSQNPRHKITKRGQNVTFRCDPISEHNRLYWYRQTLGQGPEFLTYFQNEAQLEKSRLLSDRFSAERPKGSFSTLEIQRTEQGDSAMYLCASSLGLAGGRNEQFFGPGTRLTVL.

The chain recombines TRBV5-1 with TRBJ2-1; tentative D call: TRBD2 (6 bases). The CDR3 covers 13 residues. Between the trimmed V and J ends, which lost 0 bases and 7 bases, there was a span of 8 bases. Per germline, CDR1 SGHRS and CDR2 YFSETQ. The CDR3 loop is CASSLARGNEQFF. The CDR3 nucleotides read TGCGCCAGCAGCTTGGCTCGGGGGAATGAGCAGTTCTTC.

This sequence joins TRBV5-1 and TRBJ1-5; D unclear. The CDR3 covers 13 residues. Germline V gene sequence: CDR1 SGHRS, CDR2 YFSETQ. V lost 1 base and J 4 bases, leaving 6 bases between the germline ends. The CDR3 is CASSLNFNQPQHF. The CDR3 nucleotides are TGCGCCAGCAGCTTGAATTTTAATCAGCCCCAGCATTTT.